This T cell receptor (beta chain) stems from a study of a mutant IDH1 vaccine in newly diagnosed glioma. Across the study: Treated patients showed a male proportion of around 62%, a female proportion of about 40%, and a mean age of approximately 40 years.

The CDR3 is 16 residues long. Germline-derived CDR1 and CDR2 are SGHRS and YFSETQ. V trimming: 4 bases; J trimming: 4 bases; junction bases outside the gene matches: 10. The time point: week 35, safety follow-up. Topical imiquimod accompanied each vaccine dose, which consisted of 300 ug of mutant IDH1 20-mer peptide. New IDH1-mutant, ATRX-lost WHO grade 3 or 4 astrocytomas occurred in donors. Using immunoSEQ multiplex PCR, the repertoire was profiled, and TCRdb retains in-frame clones only, with some absent. The table has 40,000 to 50,000 clones, approximately 90% seen once. About this clone itself: The antigen is not known.

The source is a man aged 35 to 55 with glioma. V and J are TRBV5-1 and TRBJ2-5; 10 bases match TRBD2. Sequenced here: PBMCs, sampled from a glioma patient whose treatment included an IDH1 peptide vaccine. The CDR3 coding sequence is TGCGCCAGCAGCACCCTAGCGGGGGCCTCGACAGAGACCCAGTACTTC. It encodes CASSTLAGASTETQYF.